This TCR beta chain stems from a study of cytomegalovirus exposure and HLA in healthy donors. Overall study results and limits: TCR beta V- and J-gene trimming, according to a later analysis, was linked to a missense DCLRE1C variant.

To note about this clone: The antigen remains undetermined. The same CDR3 arises from other DNA sequences in this sample as well.

The PCR employed 60 Vbeta primers together with 13 Jbeta primers. Some clones are missing from TCRdb's copy, which holds only in-frame ones; the method was immunoSEQ multiplex PCR. The table has around 70,000 clones, 78% seen once. The V and J ends lost 3 bases and 8 bases, in that order; junction bases with no gene match: 6. CDR1 KGHSH and CDR2 LQKENI come from the germline V gene. This CDR3 has 13 residues. This chain links TRBV18 with TRBJ1-1; 7 nucleotides align to TRBD1. Input material: PBMCs. This clonotype was obtained from a middle-aged woman in good health and CMV-seropositive. CDR3 sequence reads: CASSPNWDSEAFF. The CDR3 DNA sequence: TGTGCCAGCTCACCCAATTGGGACAGCGAAGCTTTCTTT.